This TCR beta chain was sequenced for a study of Graves' ophthalmopathy and Graves' hyperthyroidism (dated by TCRdb to 2017 to 2018). Background on the whole study: Peripheral blood was collected before any treatment was given, at the time of initial diagnosis. To tell Graves' ophthalmopathy apart from Graves' hyperthyroidism, and to predict which patients would progress to ophthalmopathy, the study relied on TCR beta repertoire signatures. In total, 120 to 150 blood samples were TCR-sequenced: approximately 42 ophthalmopathy, roughly 77 hyperthyroidism and roughly 17 hyperthyroidism-to-ophthalmopathy patients. To explore V-J signatures that distinguish ophthalmopathy from hyperthyroidism, a discovery set of about a hundred patients was enrolled, made up of over 40 with ophthalmopathy and under 65 with stable hyperthyroidism. For independent validation, a separate cohort was made up of about 18 hyperthyroidism patients plus 17 patients who later progressed from hyperthyroidism to ophthalmopathy. In over 5 hyperthyroidism patients, the T-cell repertoire of thyroid tissue was compared with the T-cell repertoire of blood. Following sample collection, hyperthyroidism patients were given methimazole at a starting dose of 30 mg daily, and ophthalmopathy patients were given high-dose intravenous methylprednisolone.

As encoded in the germline V gene (reference sequence), CDR1 is SEHNR while CDR2 is FQNEAQ. From the cysteine through the phenylalanine, the CDR3 covers 16 amino acids. Only the CDR3 DNA stays, 48 bases, in frame from base 1. V is trimmed back by 5 bases and J by 2 bases, and the junction contains 5 bases that no gene match accounts for. General conclusions and limits of the study: In validation, the model predicted ophthalmopathy progression with 55% to 71% sensitivity and roughly 72% specificity; approximately 12 predicted patients were CT-confirmed with GO in a median of about 7.1 months. In cross-validation, the 13-signature model distinguished ophthalmopathy from stable hyperthyroidism with approximately 85% sensitivity and nearly 82% specificity, and in the test set the corresponding values were approximately 80% and 68%. Most expanded thyroid clonotypes with frequency above 0.001 were also detected in blood, suggesting blood repertoires may reflect the thyroid immune response. Sample size was not predetermined statistically, and investigators were not blinded to group allocation.

The ophthalmopathy patients had moderately to severely active disease, with a Clinical Activity Score of 3 or higher, a NOSPECS grade of 4 or higher, and a disease duration of less than 3 months. Patients were excluded if they had other autoimmune diseases, uncontrolled infections, pregnancy or lactation. Clinical symptoms, serum thyroxine, TRAb, thyroid ultrasound and orbital computed tomography were used for diagnosis. Using Ficoll-Paque density gradient centrifugation, PBMCs were isolated from over 8.5 ml of fresh peripheral blood. Total RNA was extracted with Trizol reagent and quality-checked on an Agilent 2100 Bioanalyzer. A note on this clonotype: Its antigen target is currently unknown. Per-base qualities were not stored, and no clone one base away is much larger.

TCR beta CDR3 regions were amplified from RNA transcripts for repertoire sequencing. The first round was an RT-PCR using HTBI primers with the Qiagen OneStep RT-PCR kit, and this first round was followed by a second-round multiplex PCR, then size selection and purification. Libraries were sequenced paired-end with 100 bp reads on an Illumina HiSeq2000. In the source study's methods: SOAPnuke was used to process the reads, removing any read that contained adapters or uncalled bases, had a mean Phred below 15, or lacked an exact match to the constant primer or identifier. COPE v1.2.5 was used to merge the high-quality paired reads. Each unique nucleotide sequence was treated as a clonotype, and MiTCR v1.1 was used to align the clonotypes to the IMGT TRB V, D and J references. The analysis was limited to V-J combinations with a frequency above 0.0001, which together covered roughly 99% of the repertoires. For each V-J combination, a TCR clonal expansion and chaos score was defined as F50 clonal expansion divided by the chaos observed in the TCRdist matrix. Features were reduced by Welch's t-statistics and random forest to over 10 V-J combinations, which fed a naive Bayes classifier. Thyroid-blood repertoire similarity was quantified with the Morisita-Horn index. TCRdb itself trimmed the public reads at Q25 with fastp, ran MiXCR and retained productive beta chains. Under each unique CDR3 protein, matching rows form one entry showing the most common genes and DNA. TCRdb, rather than the study authors, made the V and J calls. The sample has 200,000 to 300,000 distinct CDR3 sequences on record, about 46% of them singletons. The ten largest clones capture more than 45% of the sample.

The sequenced sample consisted of peripheral blood. The sequence was obtained from an adult man with Graves' ophthalmopathy. The sequence is built from TRBV7-9 and TRBJ2-5; TRBD2 lines up with 13 middle nucleotides. The CDR3 here reads CASSGPGLAGQETQYF. Here is the DNA: TGTGCCAGCAGCGGACCGGGACTAGCGGGGCAAGAGACCCAGTACTTC.